Included here is one TCR beta chain sequence, with context. This sample was included in a study of blood T cell repertoires in COVID-19. Study details: The United States, Italy and Spain provided the acute and convalescent COVID-19 samples. PBMCs, B-cell-depleted T cells, or T cells provided the cDNA or gDNA that made up the material.

The CDR3 is 15 residues long. CDR1 is SGDLS, CDR2 YYNGEE, per germline. V lost 0 bases to trimming and J lost 2 bases, with 8 bases between them. TCRdb keeps only in-frame clones here, not all; method: immunoSEQ multiplex PCR. The data hold 70,000 to 85,000 clones, with over 70% observed a single time. The chain carries TRBV9 and TRBJ1-4; no reliable D call. The sequenced sample consisted of peripheral blood. The clonotype was recovered from a man older than 75 with active or convalescent COVID-19. CDR3 nucleotide sequence: TGTGCCAGCAGCGTAGCGGGAAGGACTAATGAAAAACTGTTTTTT. Amino acids: CASSVAGRTNEKLFF.